This T cell receptor (beta chain) appears in the sequencing data of a study of blood T cell repertoires in COVID-19. Study at large: The United States, Italy and Spain were the sources of the acute and convalescent COVID-19 samples. PBMCs, B-cell-depleted T cells, or T cells were the source of the cDNA or gDNA that made up the material.

Original data processing: Scientists estimated how many nucleated cells there were by amplifying reference gene primers. Measured with immunoSEQ multiplex PCR; TCRdb has only the in-frame clones, and not every one. V and J calls and clone size are copied from that table; D and trimming were computed from the DNA. The data show 240,000 or so clones, approximately 91% seen once. Germline V gene lookup returns CDR1 LNHDA and CDR2 SQIVND (reference sequence). Trimming removed 1 base from V and 6 bases from J; junction bases left unmatched: 10. This CDR3 comprises 16 residues. The source of this sequence is a woman aged 25-40 years with acute or convalescent COVID-19. Material for sequencing was peripheral blood. The V and J genes are TRBV19 and TRBJ2-3; 7 bases fit TRBD2. The CDR3 reads CASSIGSGAGRDTQYF. The CDR3 DNA is TGTGCCAGTAGTATAGGGAGTGGAGCGGGAAGGGATACGCAGTATTTT.